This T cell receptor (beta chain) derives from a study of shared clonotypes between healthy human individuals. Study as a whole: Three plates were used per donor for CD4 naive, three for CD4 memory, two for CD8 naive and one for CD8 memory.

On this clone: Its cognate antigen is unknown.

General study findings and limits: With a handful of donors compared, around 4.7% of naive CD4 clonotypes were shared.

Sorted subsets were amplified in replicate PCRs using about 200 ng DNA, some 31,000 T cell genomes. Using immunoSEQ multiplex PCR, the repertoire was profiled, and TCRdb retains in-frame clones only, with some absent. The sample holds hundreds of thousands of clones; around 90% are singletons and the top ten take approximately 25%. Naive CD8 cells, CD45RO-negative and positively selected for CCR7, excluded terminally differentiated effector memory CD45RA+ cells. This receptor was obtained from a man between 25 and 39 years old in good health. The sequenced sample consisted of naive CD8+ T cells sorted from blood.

CDR3 DNA: TGTGCCAGTAGTATATCCGAGGGAACCCCCTACGAGCAGTACTTC. It encodes CASSISEGTPYEQYF. The chain combines TRBV19 with TRBJ2-7, with D perhaps matching TRBD2 (5 bases). The V gene lost 2 bases and the J gene lost 2 bases, with 13 bases spanning the gap. There are 15 residues in the CDR3. Germline CDR1 and CDR2: LNHDA and SQIVND (reference sequence).